What follows are 20 T cell receptor beta chains derived from one specimen sequenced in a study of blood T cell repertoires in COVID-19 (dated by TCRdb to the early 2020s). The library was obtained by the immunoSEQ multiplex PCR assay. Entries here come from immuneACCESS through TCRdb and include only in-frame sequences with V and J called. Some clones fail to appear in such tables; in the studies checked, an unresolved V gene covers under half of the shortfall, and the cause of the remainder is unknown. This sample comprises 490,000 or so clones, around nine tenths of them detected only once. The ten largest clones take up less than 2% of the sample. The specimen was PBMCs or T cells enriched from blood (not recorded which). Receptor source: a middle-aged woman who had recovered from COVID-19.

V gene TRBV2 combines with J gene TRBJ2-1, with 7 bases matching TRBD2. The CDR3 has 14 amino acids. V dropped 9 bases and J dropped 0; count of bases not matched to a gene: 5. The germline CDR1 and CDR2 sequences are SNHLY and FYNNEI. The CDR3 bases are TGTGCCAGTGCATCGGGAGGCTCCTACAATGAGCAGTTCTTC. Amino acid sequence: CASASGGSYNEQFF.

The CDR3 bases are TGTGCCAGCAGCTTAGTAGGGAGTAGCGGGAGCAAAAACATTCAGTACTTC. Its translation is CASSLVGSSGSKNIQYF. The rearrangement links TRBV7-2 to TRBJ2-4, with TRBD2 matching 9 bases. This CDR3 is built from 17 residues. The ends lost 1 base at V and 3 bases at J; junction bases unmatched: 7. Germline values: CDR1 SGHTA, CDR2 FQGNSA.

The chain couples TRBV19 to TRBJ1-2, with a weak D call TRBD1 (5 bases). Trimming took off 6 bases at V and 2 bases at J, with 10 bases between the two ends. There are 13 residues in the CDR3. In germline, CDR1 is LNHDA, CDR2 SQIVND (reference sequence). CDR3 sequence reads: CASSPTANYGYTF. The CDR3 DNA follows: TGTGCCAGTAGCCCGACAGCGAACTATGGCTACACCTTC. The whole variable domain, filled in from reference TRBV19 and TRBJ1-2, reads DGGITQSPKYLFRKEGQNVTLSCEQNLNHDAMYWYRQDPGQGLRLIYYSQIVNDFQKGDIAEGYSVSREKKESFPLTVTSAQKNPTAFYLCASSPTANYGYTFGSGTRLTVV.

This sequence joins TRBV21-1 and TRBJ1-2. TRBV21-1 is listed as a pseudogene. The CDR3 totals 12 residues. Here the CDR3 reads CAGTFPRIGYTF. The CDR3 DNA follows: TGTGCCGGCACGTTCCCCCGTATTGGCTACACCTTC.

CDR3 in amino acids: CASSQDLPYYNEQFF. The DNA of the CDR3 is TGTGCCAGCAGCCAAGATCTCCCCTACTACAATGAGCAGTTCTTC. The chain is built from TRBV14 and TRBJ2-1, with D uncertain. The V gene lost 0 bases and the J gene lost 3 bases, with 9 bases spanning the gap. The CDR3 runs 15 residues. Germline CDR1 and CDR2: SGHDN and FVKESK.

The J gene is TRBJ1-6, the V gene TRBV30, with unresolved D. There are 12 residues in the CDR3. Per the germline V gene, CDR1 is GTSNPN and CDR2 is SVGIG (reference sequence). Trimming removed 1 base from V and 8 bases from J, with 6 bases in between. As DNA, the CDR3 is TGTGCCTGGAGTGGGAGCCATTCACCCCTCCACTTT. Its translation: CAWSGSHSPLHF.

Of note for this clone: One junction end disagrees with the germline gene, perhaps due to a read error. V is TRBV5-1 and J is TRBJ1-1, with no clear D. The CDR3 totals 14 residues. CDR1 is SGHRS and CDR2 is YFSETQ in the germline V gene. The CDR3 spells CANSLAPGNTEAFF. As DNA, the CDR3 is TGCGCCAACAGCTTGGCCCCAGGGAACACTGAAGCTTTCTTT.

The J gene is TRBJ1-2, the V gene TRBV7-8; D unresolved. The germline V and J ends were trimmed by 0 bases and 0 bases, with 5 bases remaining between them. The germline gives CDR1 SGHVS, CDR2 FQNEAQ. The CDR3 sequence is 14 residues long. This CDR3 is CASSLAAANYGYTF. In DNA, the CDR3 is TGTGCCAGCAGCTTAGCGGCGGCTAACTATGGCTACACCTTC.

This clone is a singleton in its sample. The chain has TRBV7-2 and TRBJ2-7; 10 nucleotides agree with TRBD1. Germline V gives CDR1 SGHTA, CDR2 FQGNSA. This CDR3 is built from 15 residues. V was clipped by 1 base and J by 3 bases; unmatched bases: 3. CDR3 DNA sequence: TGTGCCAGCAGCTTAGGGACAGGGGGTTTCTACGAGCAGTACTTC. Its protein is CASSLGTGGFYEQYF.

Concerning this clone: The same CDR3 is also encoded by other DNA sequences in this sample. The chain links TRBV5-6 to TRBJ2-7; 12 bases line up with TRBD2. The CDR3 is 15 residues long. CDR1 is SGHDT and CDR2 is YYEEEE in the germline V gene. The J segment lost 2 bases and the V segment lost 0 bases, leaving 0 bases of the junction unmatched. The CDR3 region has the DNA TGTGCCAGCAGCTTGGGACTAGCGGGGGCCTACGAGCAGTACTTC. Translating it yields CASSLGLAGAYEQYF.

The V gene is TRBV27, the J gene TRBJ2-2; D unresolved. Trimming took off 6 bases at V and 2 bases at J, with 16 bases between the two ends. The CDR3 is made up of 16 amino acids. Germline V gene lookup returns CDR1 MNHEY and CDR2 SMNVEV (reference sequence). The CDR3 loop is CASSSPVSGNTGELFF. The DNA for the CDR3 is TGTGCCAGCAGCTCTCCGGTGTCAGGCAACACCGGGGAGCTGTTTTTT.

The chain recombines TRBV5-3 with TRBJ1-5, with TRBD1 as a possible D gene (5 bases). TRBV5-3 is assigned to the ORF class and has an uncertain function. The CDR3 is 13 residues long. Trimming removed 2 bases at V and 4 bases at J, with 7 bases between. The CDR3 is CARSFGGNQPQHF. The CDR3 DNA is TGTGCCAGAAGCTTTGGGGGGAATCAGCCCCAGCATTTT.

The chain employs TRBV20-1 and TRBJ1-2; possible D gene TRBD1, 5 bases. This CDR3 contains 13 residues. Germline V gene sequence: CDR1 DFQATT, CDR2 SNEGSKA (reference sequence). Trimming removed 3 bases from V and 0 bases from J, with 8 bases in between. The CDR3 sequence is CSASGQPNYGYTF. CDR3 DNA: TGCAGTGCTAGTGGACAACCTAACTATGGCTACACCTTC.

The chain is built from TRBV2 and TRBJ2-1, with 9 bases lining up with TRBD2. The ends lost 0 bases at V and 0 bases at J; junction bases unmatched: 12. CDR1 and CDR2 from the germline V gene are SNHLY and FYNNEI. The CDR3 covers 20 residues. CDR3 DNA: TGTGCCAGCAGTGAAGCCCGAGCTAGCGGGATATTTGGCTCCTACAATGAGCAGTTCTTC. As protein: CASSEARASGIFGSYNEQFF.

The gene calls are TRBV4-3 and TRBJ1-5; D gene unclear. Germline CDR1 LGHNA, CDR2 YSLEER. V was trimmed by 0 bases and J by 5 bases, leaving 5 bases between them. This CDR3 has 13 amino acids. The CDR3: CASSQDSYQPQHF. DNA of the CDR3: TGCGCCAGCAGCCAAGATTCGTATCAGCCCCAGCATTTT.

Note on this clone: This may stem from a read error, because a much larger clone lies one nucleotide away. The chain joins TRBV2 to TRBJ2-7; D gene unclear. The CDR3 has 11 amino acids. Trimming took off 6 bases at V and 3 bases at J, with 6 bases between the two ends. Germline V lookup: CDR1 SNHLY, CDR2 FYNNEI. The CDR3 is CASSPYYEQYF. The CDR3 region has the DNA TGTGCCAGCAGCCCTTACTACGAGCAGTACTTC.

The chain has TRBV5-1 and TRBJ2-3, with 11 bases fitting TRBD2. Germline CDR1 and CDR2: SGHRS and YFSETQ. V shed 1 base, J shed 3 bases, and the junction held 7 bases outside the gene matches. The CDR3 runs to 17 residues. CDR3 in DNA: TGCGCCAGCAGCTTGACTCATGGGACTAGCGGAACAGATACGCAGTATTTT. Translated: CASSLTHGTSGTDTQYF.

This clone was seen a handful of times. The chain has TRBV2 and TRBJ2-5; TRBD2 is a possible D gene (5 bases). The CDR3 is 13 amino acids. Trimming left V 8 bases short and J 5 bases short, with 15 bases between. The germline CDR1 and CDR2 sequences are SNHLY and FYNNEI. The CDR3 DNA sequence: TGTGCCAGCCTTGGAGGCGAGGCGGAGACCCAGTACTTC. Amino acids: CASLGGEAETQYF.

The chain recombines TRBV7-6 with TRBJ2-1; 9 nucleotides match TRBD2. After removal of 0 bases from V and 8 bases from J, the junction contained 8 bases not matched to a gene. This CDR3 spans 16 amino acids. Germline CDR1 SGHVS, CDR2 FNYEAQ. The CDR3 reads CASSLAFLAGWDEQFF. CDR3 in DNA: TGTGCCAGCAGCTTAGCATTTCTAGCGGGGTGGGATGAGCAGTTCTTC.

Of note for this clone: The sample carries other DNA sequences with the same CDR3. DNA for the CDR3: TGTGCCACCAGTGACCCACTAGAGACCCAGTACTTC. Protein: CATSDPLETQYF. The chain employs TRBV24-1 and TRBJ2-5; D uncertain. The germline V gene has CDR1 KGHDR and CDR2 SFDVKD. Trimming removed 4 bases at V and 4 bases at J, with 6 bases between. This CDR3 is 12 amino acids long.